The 3 T cell receptor beta chains below all came from one sample that was sequenced in a study of spatial heterogeneity in lung cancer. MiXCR was run by TCRdb on the 5' RACE reads, yielding one entry per CDR3 protein. The repertoire holds fewer than 60,000 distinct CDR3 sequences, 6% to 8.5% seen once, with 35% in the top ten. Time point indicated: blood at routine non-recurrence follow-up after resection. Whole RNA, which was extracted from tumor, nontumor lung tissue or frozen PBMC, was sequenced without any cell sorting. Sequences were derived from PBMCs, sampled at follow-up. These receptors all stem from a female donor with early-stage non-small cell lung cancer.

This clonotype appeared a few times. This chain joins TRBV5-1 and TRBJ2-2; no definite D call. This CDR3 is 13 amino acids long. Trimming stripped 4 bases from V and 0 bases from J, with 4 bases between. Germline loops: CDR1 SGHRS, CDR2 YFSETQ. The CDR3 bases are TGCGCCAGCAGCCTCGCGAACACCGGGGAGCTGTTTTTT. It specifies CASSLANTGELFF.

This clonotype has just a few counts. The rearrangement joins TRBV19 to TRBJ1-5; D not resolved. The CDR3 has 14 amino acids. Germline assignment: CDR1 LNHDA and CDR2 SQIVND (reference sequence). Trimming removed 7 bases from V and 1 base from J, with 11 bases in between. The CDR3, as DNA: TGTGCCAGTACCTTGAGAGGGAGCAATCAGCCCCAGCATTTT. This sequence encodes CASTLRGSNQPQHF.

This clonotype was observed at least ten times. The chain couples TRBV11-2 to TRBJ2-1; TRBD2 matches at 8 bases. Germline values: CDR1 SGHAT, CDR2 FQNNGV. The J segment lost 9 bases and the V segment lost 1 base, leaving 5 bases of the junction unmatched. This CDR3 contains 14 residues. CDR3 in amino acids: CASSLGSGVPEQFF. CDR3 sequence (DNA): TGTGCCAGCAGCTTAGGTAGCGGGGTGCCTGAGCAGTTCTTC.